This is a list of T cell receptor beta chains from one sample in a study of identical twins. TCRdb reprocessed the 5' RACE reads via MiXCR and lists one record per CDR3 protein. This table holds around 370,000 distinct CDR3 sequences, approximately 10% found once. Sequencing used naive T cells sorted from blood. Receptors were obtained from a woman in her 50s in good health. CDR3s include the opening cysteine and the closing phenylalanine or tryptophan.

J: TRBJ1-3; V: TRBV5-1; length: 15; CDR3: CASSPGPISGNTIYF
J: TRBJ1-3; V: TRBV29-1; length: 13; CDR3: CSVGQGVGNTIYF
J: TRBJ2-1; V: TRBV12-3/TRBV12-4; length: 13; CDR3: CASRDNSYNEQFF
J: TRBJ2-7; V: TRBV20-1; length: 14; CDR3: CSAGAEDRAYEQYF
J: TRBJ2-1; V: TRBV5-1; length: 16; CDR3: CASSLELGSSYNEQFF
J: TRBJ1-1; V: TRBV15; length: 15; CDR3: CATSRVTGGFTEAFF
J: TRBJ2-7; V: TRBV20-1; length: 12; CDR3: CSAQESSYEQYF
J: TRBJ2-3; V: TRBV12-3/TRBV12-4; length: 16; CDR3: CASRKRLAGGGDTQYF
J: TRBJ2-2; V: TRBV3-1; length: 11; CDR3: CASSQEIELFF
J: TRBJ1-2; V: TRBV29-1; length: 14; CDR3: CSVELFEGANGYTF
J: TRBJ2-7; V: TRBV5-1; length: 16; CDR3: CASSSPSGVDSYEQYF
J: TRBJ2-4; V: TRBV5-1; length: 13; CDR3: CASSLGGGNIQYF
J: TRBJ2-2; V: TRBV7-2; length: 17; CDR3: CASSLAPSRPFTGELFF
J: TRBJ2-3; V: TRBV2; length: 14; CDR3: CASSRGALADTQYF
J: TRBJ2-1; V: TRBV7-7; length: 16; CDR3: CASSPRTGIPYNEQFF
J: TRBJ2-3; V: TRBV5-1; length: 16; CDR3: CASSPGLFVTTDTQYF
J: TRBJ2-1; V: TRBV12-3/TRBV12-4; length: 14; CDR3: CASQKGRIYNEQFF
J: TRBJ2-7; V: TRBV27; length: 17; CDR3: CASSLFPFGTGHGEQYF
J: TRBJ2-1; V: TRBV27; length: 16; CDR3: CASRLTGLAGNNEQFF
J: TRBJ1-1; V: TRBV12-3/TRBV12-4; length: 13; CDR3: CASSHGQNTEAFF
J: TRBJ2-1; V: TRBV5-1; length: 15; CDR3: CASSYLAGLDNEQFF
J: TRBJ1-2; V: TRBV5-1; length: 13; CDR3: CASSLEGTYGYTF
J: TRBJ2-1; V: TRBV5-1; length: 16; CDR3: CASSPGPGLPNNEQFF
J: TRBJ2-3; V: TRBV5-1; length: 19; CDR3: CASSLLPPLLAGKTDTQYF
J: TRBJ2-1; V: TRBV29-1; length: 14; CDR3: CSVEDPGVHNEQFF
J: TRBJ2-5; V: TRBV12-3/TRBV12-4; length: 15; CDR3: CASSLGGTTMQTQYF
J: TRBJ2-1; V: TRBV24-1; length: 19; CDR3: CATSDSRLGSGSSYNEQFF
J: TRBJ1-1; V: TRBV12-3/TRBV12-4; length: 12; CDR3: CASSRMNTEAFF
J: TRBJ1-2; V: TRBV3-1; length: 13; CDR3: CASSLPDSYGYTF
J: TRBJ2-1; V: TRBV12-3/TRBV12-4; length: 14; CDR3: CASRTSGRADEQFF
J: TRBJ2-3; V: TRBV20-1; length: 14; CDR3: CSASKRGDWDTQYF
J: TRBJ2-1; V: TRBV5-1; length: 15; CDR3: CASSLGFGVANEQFF
J: TRBJ2-1; V: TRBV7-9; length: 14; CDR3: CASSLAHSLNEQFF
J: TRBJ2-5; V: TRBV11-2; length: 18; CDR3: CASSSPGGGTGALETQYF
J: TRBJ1-1; V: TRBV15; length: 13; CDR3: CATSQPQGQGAFF
J: TRBJ1-5; V: TRBV10-3; length: 13; CDR3: CAISVADNQPQHF